These 2 T cell receptor beta chains came from one sample sequenced in a study of blood T cell repertoires in COVID-19. This table comes from immunoSEQ multiplex PCR, and its TCRdb copy is limited to in-frame clones, with some not included. The table has around 220,000 clones, 65% to 85% seen once; the top ten hold roughly 4%. The material sequenced was peripheral blood. All receptors come from a woman aged 40 to 55 with active or convalescent COVID-19.

This clone was found once. The rearrangement uses TRBV28 and TRBJ1-1; D not certain. The CDR3 spans 14 residues. Trimming took 1 base from V and 2 from J, leaving 8 bases between them. The V gene's germline CDR1 is MDHEN and CDR2 SYDVKM. The CDR3 loop reads CASSLFRGNTEAFF. CDR3 nucleotide sequence: TGTGCCAGCAGTTTATTTAGAGGTAACACTGAAGCTTTCTTT.

V gene TRBV7-3 combines with J gene TRBJ1-1, with unresolved D. The V end was cut by 1 base, the J end by 6 bases, with 9 bases between. The germline CDR1 and CDR2 sequences are SGHTA and FQGTGA. CDR3 length equals 13 residues. CDR3 in amino acids: CASSLRGSAEAFF. CDR3 bases: TGTGCCAGCAGCTTAAGAGGCTCCGCTGAAGCTTTCTTT.